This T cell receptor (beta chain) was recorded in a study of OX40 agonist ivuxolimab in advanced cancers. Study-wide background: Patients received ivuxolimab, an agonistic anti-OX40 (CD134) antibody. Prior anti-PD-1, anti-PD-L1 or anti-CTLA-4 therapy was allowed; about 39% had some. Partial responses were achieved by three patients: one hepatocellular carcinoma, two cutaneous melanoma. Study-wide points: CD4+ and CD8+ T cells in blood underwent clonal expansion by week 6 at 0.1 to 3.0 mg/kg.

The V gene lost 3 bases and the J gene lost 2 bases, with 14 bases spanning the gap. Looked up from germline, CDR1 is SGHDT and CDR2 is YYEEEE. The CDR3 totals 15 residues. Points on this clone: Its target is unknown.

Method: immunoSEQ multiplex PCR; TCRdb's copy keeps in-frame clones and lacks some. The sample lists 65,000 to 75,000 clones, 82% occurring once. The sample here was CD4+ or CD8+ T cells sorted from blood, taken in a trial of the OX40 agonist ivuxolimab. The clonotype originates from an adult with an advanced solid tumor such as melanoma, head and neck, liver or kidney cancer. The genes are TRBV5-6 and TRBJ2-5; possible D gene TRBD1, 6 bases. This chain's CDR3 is CASSSELTGQETQYF. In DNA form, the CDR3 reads TGTGCCAGCAGCTCCGAACTAACAGGGCAAGAGACCCAGTACTTC.